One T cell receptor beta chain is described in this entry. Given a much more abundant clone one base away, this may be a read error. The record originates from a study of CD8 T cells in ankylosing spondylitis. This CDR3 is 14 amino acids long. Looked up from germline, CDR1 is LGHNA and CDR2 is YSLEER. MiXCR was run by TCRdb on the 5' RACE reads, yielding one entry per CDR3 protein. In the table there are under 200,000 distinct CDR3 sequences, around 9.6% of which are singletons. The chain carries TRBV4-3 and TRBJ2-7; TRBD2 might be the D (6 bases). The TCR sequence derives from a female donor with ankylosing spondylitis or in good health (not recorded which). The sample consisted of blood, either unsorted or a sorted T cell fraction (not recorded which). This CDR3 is CSSSLRRGLGEQYF. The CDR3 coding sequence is TGCTCCAGCAGCCTCAGGCGGGGCCTGGGTGAGCAGTACTTC.